This T cell receptor beta chain was observed in a study of T-cell reconstitution after alpha-beta-depleted transplantation in children. A library of TCRbeta sequences, prepared with unique molecular identifiers, was generated. TCRdb redid the calling of the PCR reads with MiXCR, one entry per CDR3 protein. The sample consists of some 350,000 distinct CDR3 sequences, 10% of them appearing once. This clonotype has just a few counts. The ends lost 6 bases at V and 7 bases at J; junction bases unmatched: 6. Germline CDR1 and CDR2: MNHEY and SMNVEV (reference sequence). CDR3 size: 14 residues. V gene TRBV27 combines with J gene TRBJ1-6; 7 nucleotides match TRBD1. The clonotype was recovered from a human donor who donated a stem cell graft to a child with acute lymphoblastic leukemia. Specimen: PBMCs from the stem cell graft donor, collected from the stem cell graft. The CDR3 sequence is CASSTGARNSPLHF. CDR3 nucleotides: TGTGCCAGCAGCACAGGGGCGAGGAATTCACCCCTCCACTTT.